This TCR beta chain originates from a study of blood T cell repertoires in COVID-19. Study as a whole: PBMCs, B-cell-depleted T cells, or T cells provided the cDNA or gDNA that made up the material.

The CDR3 totals 16 residues. Germline V gene data show CDR1 as SGHVS and CDR2 as FNYEAQ. V lost 1 base to trimming and J lost 0 bases, with 12 bases between them. In the original processing: Reference gene primer amplification gave estimated nucleated cell counts. Measured with immunoSEQ multiplex PCR; TCRdb has only the in-frame clones, and not every one. Clone size and V and J calls were adopted from that table, with D and trimming inferred from the DNA. The sample lists 110,000 or so clones; approximately 76% were seen once. There are a few counts of this clone. Material: peripheral blood. The sequence was obtained from a woman in her 70s with acute or convalescent COVID-19. The V and J genes are TRBV7-6 and TRBJ1-1, with a possible D match to TRBD1 (6 bases). In DNA, the CDR3 is TGTGCCAGCAGCTTAGATCTCCCAGGGGTGAACACTGAAGCTTTCTTT. It specifies CASSLDLPGVNTEAFF.